The source of this T cell receptor (beta chain) is a study of cytomegalovirus exposure and HLA in healthy donors. For the study at large: The use of the same platform for the approximately 110 validation repertoires and the approximately 690 first-cohort repertoires was reported by a later analysis. General observations from the study: It was 160 or so TCR beta chains that were listed as cytomegalovirus-associated. The TCR clusters that emerged in the first cohort tended, a later analysis found, to co-occur in the 120 or so validation repertoires.

The assay was immunoSEQ multiplex PCR, and TCRdb's table has in-frame clones only and misses some. The sample records 200,000 to 300,000 clones, more than 75% being singletons. To note about this clone: The antigen is unknown.

The sequenced material came from PBMCs. This clonotype was obtained from a woman aged 25 to 39 in good health and CMV-seropositive.

The CDR3 region has the DNA TGTGCCAGCAGTTTACTGCTAGAAGGCGATGAGCAGTTCTTC. Translated, it gives CASSLLLEGDEQFF. The rearrangement joins TRBV27 to TRBJ2-1, with D unresolved. The CDR3 consists of 14 residues. Per the germline V gene, CDR1 is MNHEY and CDR2 is SMNVEV (reference sequence). Trimming stripped 2 bases from V and 8 bases from J, with 13 bases between.